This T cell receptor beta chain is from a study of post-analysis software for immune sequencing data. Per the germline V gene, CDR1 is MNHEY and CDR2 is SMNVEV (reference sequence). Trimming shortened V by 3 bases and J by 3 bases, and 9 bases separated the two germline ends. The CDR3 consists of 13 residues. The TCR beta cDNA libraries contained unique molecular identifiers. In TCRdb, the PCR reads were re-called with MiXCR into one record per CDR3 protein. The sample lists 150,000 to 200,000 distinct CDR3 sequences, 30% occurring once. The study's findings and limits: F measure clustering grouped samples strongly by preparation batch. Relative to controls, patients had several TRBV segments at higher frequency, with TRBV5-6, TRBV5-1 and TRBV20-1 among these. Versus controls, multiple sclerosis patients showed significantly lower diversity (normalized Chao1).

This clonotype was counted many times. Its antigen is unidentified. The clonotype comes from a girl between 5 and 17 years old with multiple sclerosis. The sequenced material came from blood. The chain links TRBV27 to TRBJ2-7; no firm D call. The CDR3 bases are TGTGCCAGCAGTTTTGCATCTGACTACGAGCAGTACTTC. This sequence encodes CASSFASDYEQYF.